Listed below are T cell receptor beta chains from one sample, sequenced in a study of T-cell memory formation after mild COVID-19. TCRdb redid the calling of the 5' RACE reads with MiXCR, one entry per CDR3 protein. The sample yields roughly 550,000 distinct CDR3 sequences, roughly 21% seen once. Sequencing was performed on PBMCs or a T cell subset sorted from them (not recorded which). The receptors originated from an adult woman who had mild COVID-19 (a few samples of this study predate the infection). Cell type and time point are not known. Both conserved end residues are part of each CDR3. The D gene is left open where the match is weak. Only some rows state a clone size, as once, few, many or a class for expanded clones.

>-|TRBJ1-6|TRBV2|-
CASNVLYNSPLHF
TGTGCCAGCAATGTGCTCTATAATTCACCCCTCCACTTT
>-|TRBJ2-1|TRBV27|few
CASSFRGRYNEQFF
TGTGCCAGCAGTTTTCGGGGGCGGTACAATGAGCAGTTCTTC
>-|TRBJ2-7|TRBV6-1|-
CASSETEGAYEQYF
TGTGCCAGCAGTGAGACAGAGGGGGCCTACGAGCAGTACTTC
>TRBD2|TRBJ2-3|TRBV20-1|-
CSARDGLAASTDTQYF
TGCAGTGCTAGAGACGGACTAGCCGCTAGCACAGATACGCAGTATTTT
>TRBD2|TRBJ2-7|TRBV7-9|many
CASNPGGSYEQYF
TGTGCCAGCAACCCGGGAGGCTCCTACGAGCAGTACTTC
>-|TRBJ2-5|TRBV24-1|few
CATSDHPAETQYF
TGTGCCACCAGTGATCACCCCGCGGAGACCCAGTACTTC
>-|TRBJ2-2|TRBV9|few
CASSVEWDGLNTGELFF
TGTGCCAGCAGCGTAGAGTGGGACGGCTTGAACACCGGGGAGCTGTTTTTT
>TRBD1|TRBJ2-7|TRBV7-8|-
CASSIRDRGGYEQYF
TGTGCCAGCAGCATCCGGGACAGGGGTGGCTACGAGCAGTACTTC
>TRBD2|TRBJ2-7|TRBV6-2/TRBV6-3|few
CASSYSMGLAGGFYEQYF
TGTGCCAGCAGTTACTCGATGGGGCTAGCGGGAGGGTTCTACGAGCAGTACTTC
>TRBD1|TRBJ2-7|TRBV7-9|-
CASSLDRVGFTDYEQYF
TGTGCCAGCAGCCTAGACAGGGTTGGGTTTACGGACTACGAGCAGTACTTC
>-|TRBJ2-3|TRBV11-2|-
CASSLGGQPSTQYF
TGTGCCAGCAGCTTAGGGGGGCAGCCAAGTACGCAGTATTTT
>-|TRBJ2-1|TRBV4-1|-
CASSQARDEQFF
TGCGCCAGCAGCCAAGCCAGGGATGAGCAGTTCTTC
>TRBD2|TRBJ2-5|TRBV2|-
CANGLAGNGETQYF
TGTGCCAACGGACTAGCGGGGAATGGAGAGACCCAGTACTTC
>TRBD1|TRBJ2-7|TRBV12-3/TRBV12-4|-
CASSFRGLPYEQYF
TGTGCCAGCAGTTTCAGGGGGCTGCCCTACGAGCAGTACTTC
>TRBD2|TRBJ2-1|TRBV5-1|few
CASSLVGRVKYNEQFF
TGCGCCAGCAGCTTGGTCGGGAGGGTAAAATACAATGAGCAGTTCTTC
>-|TRBJ1-2|TRBV5-6|few
CASSADGFNGYTF
TGTGCCAGCAGCGCTGACGGCTTTAATGGCTACACCTTC
>-|TRBJ2-2|TRBV30|few
CAWSVRRSGSFEDTGELFF
TGTGCCTGGAGTGTACGAAGATCAGGATCCTTTGAGGACACCGGGGAGCTGTTTTTT
>-|TRBJ1-2|TRBV11-3|-
CASSFRQGGGYTF
TGTGCCAGCAGCTTTAGGCAGGGAGGTGGCTACACCTTC
>TRBD1|TRBJ2-7|TRBV12-3/TRBV12-4|few
CASSLGTDEQYF
TGTGCCAGCAGTTTGGGGACAGACGAGCAGTACTTC
>TRBD2|TRBJ2-5|TRBV3-1|few
CASSPTSGGPVETQYF
TGTGCCAGCAGCCCGACTAGCGGGGGGCCGGTTGAGACCCAGTACTTC
>-|TRBJ1-1|TRBV7-9|-
CASSLGGSDTEAFF
TGTGCCAGCAGCTTAGGGGGGTCGGACACTGAAGCTTTCTTT
>-|TRBJ1-5|TRBV2|-
CASSEDVSNQPQHF
TGTGCCAGCAGTGAGGACGTGAGCAATCAGCCCCAGCATTTT
>-|TRBJ2-7|TRBV24-1|-
CATSSRTDYEQYF
TGTGCCACCAGTTCCCGGACGGACTACGAGCAGTACTTC
>-|TRBJ2-1|TRBV6-2/TRBV6-3|-
CASTPTHYNEQFF
TGTGCCAGCACTCCGACTCACTACAATGAGCAGTTCTTC
>-|TRBJ1-2|TRBV4-1|-
CASSQDQGIGGYTF
TGCGCCAGCAGCCAAGATCAAGGGATTGGTGGCTACACCTTC
>-|TRBJ1-1|TRBV5-1|few
CASRFGGRADTEAFF
TGCGCCAGCAGATTTGGCGGCAGGGCGGACACTGAAGCTTTCTTT
>-|TRBJ2-1|TRBV12-3/TRBV12-4|few
CASGAAYNEQFF
TGTGCCAGCGGGGCAGCATACAATGAGCAGTTCTTC
>TRBD2|TRBJ2-2|TRBV15|-
CATSTLAGNTGELFF
TGTGCCACCAGCACCCTAGCGGGAAACACCGGGGAGCTGTTTTTT
>-|TRBJ2-7|TRBV7-9|-
CASSLGRFLAGYSYEQYF
TGTGCCAGCAGCTTAGGCCGGTTTCTGGCGGGGTACTCCTACGAGCAGTACTTC
>-|TRBJ2-2|TRBV3-1|-
CASSPFVGGELFF
TGTGCCAGCAGCCCCTTCGTAGGCGGGGAGCTGTTTTTT
>-|TRBJ2-3|TRBV11-2|-
CASRRLAGDRDTQYF
TGTGCCAGCAGACGGCTCGCGGGTGACAGAGATACGCAGTATTTT
>-|TRBJ2-7|TRBV7-9|-
CASSSWGSYEQYF
TGTGCCAGCAGCTCCTGGGGGTCCTACGAGCAGTACTTC
>TRBD1|TRBJ1-5|TRBV24-1|-
CATSGPGGATQPQHF
TGTGCCACCAGTGGCCCAGGGGGCGCAACCCAGCCCCAGCATTTT
>-|TRBJ2-7|TRBV15|few
CATSRDYGSIYEQYF
TGTGCCACCAGCAGAGATTACGGGAGTATCTACGAGCAGTACTTC
>-|TRBJ2-5|TRBV5-1|-
CASSPGAGQETQYF
TGCGCCAGCAGTCCGGGAGCAGGACAAGAGACCCAGTACTTC
>TRBD1|TRBJ1-1|TRBV29-1|-
CSGMGQGPEAFF
TGCAGCGGAATGGGACAGGGCCCTGAAGCTTTCTTT